Below, 20 T cell receptor beta chains from the same sample are listed, as sequenced in a study of blood T cell repertoires in COVID-19. Some clones are missing from TCRdb's copy, which holds only in-frame ones; the method was immunoSEQ multiplex PCR. The sample contains 200,000 to 300,000 clones, 88% of which appear only once. Sequenced: peripheral blood. These receptors all come from an elderly man with acute or convalescent COVID-19.

The genes are TRBV7-2 and TRBJ1-3; D unresolved. Germline CDR1 SGHTA, CDR2 FQGNSA. The CDR3 is made up of 14 amino acids. V lost 8 bases, J lost 0 bases, and 11 bases lay in between. The chain's CDR3 is CASRAGTSGNTIYF. The CDR3 region has the DNA TGTGCCAGCCGGGCGGGTACCTCTGGAAACACCATATATTTT.

This clone has a single count. The V gene is TRBV12-3 or TRBV12-4, the J gene TRBJ1-6; possibly TRBD1 for D (5 bases). Trimming cost V 8 bases and J 9 bases, with 14 bases left between them. There are 13 residues in the CDR3. The CDR3, as DNA: TGTGCCAGCTCGATTAGGACAAGTTCACCCCTCCACTTT. Protein product: CASSIRTSSPLHF.

V is TRBV18 and J is TRBJ1-2; possibly TRBD1 for D (6 bases). Germline values: CDR1 KGHSH, CDR2 LQKENI. V was pared by 3 bases and J by 4 bases, with 9 bases between. The CDR3 covers 13 residues. The CDR3 bases are TGTGCCAGCTCACCTACGGACAGCTATGGCTACACCTTC. Protein product: CASSPTDSYGYTF.

This chain links TRBV28 with TRBJ1-4, with a tentative D call TRBD1 (5 bases). Trimming cost V 6 bases and J 3 bases, with 11 bases left between them. Per the germline V gene, CDR1 is MDHEN and CDR2 is SYDVKM. The CDR3 length is 14 residues. CDR3 loop: CASRAGRSNEKLFF. CDR3 DNA sequence: TGTGCCAGCAGGGCAGGGCGTTCTAATGAAAAACTGTTTTTT. The variable domain in full, with the rest retrieved from reference TRBV28 and TRBJ1-4, is DVKVTQSSRYLVKRTGEKVFLECVQDMDHENMFWYRQDPGLGLRLIYFSYDVKMKEKGDIPEGYSVSREKKERFSLILESASTNQTSMYLCASRAGRSNEKLFFGSGTQLSVL.

This clone came up once. This chain uses TRBV6-2 or TRBV6-3 with TRBJ1-2; D is unclear. V dropped 0 bases and J dropped 8 bases, with 16 bases sitting between them. Germline V CDR1 and CDR2: MNHEY, SVGEGT. The CDR3 length is 15 residues. The CDR3 bases are TGTGCCAGCAGTTACTCGAACCGAGGAAGTACGGGCTACACCTTC. Its translation is CASSYSNRGSTGYTF.

This clone was counted a single time. This rearrangement joins TRBV18 to TRBJ2-1; 12 bases fit TRBD2. The germline V gene encodes CDR1 KGHSH and CDR2 LQKENI. V gave up 2 bases and J gave up 7 bases; unmatched junction bases: 3. The CDR3 contains 15 residues. CDR3 nucleotide sequence: TGTGCCAGCTCACCAACAACTAGCGGGAGGAATGAGCAGTTCTTC. It is translated as CASSPTTSGRNEQFF.

The chain employs TRBV18 and TRBJ2-1; 7 positions match TRBD2. Germline assignment: CDR1 KGHSH and CDR2 LQKENI. The trim removed 3 bases at V and 8 bases at J, leaving 4 bases unmatched. There are 13 residues in the CDR3. CDR3 nucleotides: TGTGCCAGCTCACCGGTAGCGGGTTATGAGCAGTTCTTC. Protein: CASSPVAGYEQFF.

This chain joins TRBV7-2 and TRBJ1-2; D not resolved. The CDR3 length is 16 residues. The germline CDR1 and CDR2 sequences are SGHTA and FQGNSA. V gave up 5 bases and J gave up 1 base, with 17 bases separating them. The CDR3 reads CASSPFTGLVNYGYTF. The CDR3 DNA follows: TGTGCCAGCAGCCCCTTCACGGGGTTGGTTAACTATGGCTACACCTTC. The variable domain in full, completed from reference TRBV7-2 and TRBJ1-2, reads GAGVSQSPSNKVTEKGKDVELRCDPISGHTALYWYRQSLGQGLEFLIYFQGNSAPDKSGLPSDRFSAERTGGSVSTLTIQRTQQEDSAVYLCASSPFTGLVNYGYTFGSGTRLTVV.

The chain is built from TRBV19 and TRBJ1-5, with a possible D match to TRBD1 (6 bases). Trimming removed 4 bases at V and 0 bases at J, with 28 bases between. Germline V gives CDR1 LNHDA, CDR2 SQIVND (reference sequence). The CDR3 runs 21 residues. Here the CDR3 DNA reads TGTGCCAGTAGTACCATTGACAGGTCCTGGAGAATATTATATAGCAATCAGCCCCAGCATTTT. Its protein product is CASSTIDRSWRILYSNQPQHF.

For this clone: Other DNA sequences of this sample code for an identical CDR3. The chain has TRBV11-3 and TRBJ2-3; 7 positions match TRBD1. V lost 5 bases, J lost 2 bases, and 4 bases stayed unmatched. This CDR3 has 14 residues. Per germline, CDR1 SGHNT and CDR2 YENEEA. DNA for the CDR3: TGTGCCAGCAGCCCCGGACAGGCCACAGATACGCAGTATTTT. Translating gives CASSPGQATDTQYF.

This rearrangement joins TRBV6-2 or TRBV6-3 to TRBJ1-6; 10 nucleotides line up with TRBD1. CDR1 is MNHEY, CDR2 SVGEGT, per germline. The J segment lost 10 bases and the V segment lost 5 bases, leaving 11 bases of the junction unmatched. There are 16 residues in the CDR3. The CDR3 DNA follows: TGTGCCAGCAGTCTACCTCCGGGACAGGGGATGTCACCCCTCCACTTT. Its protein is CASSLPPGQGMSPLHF.

This clone was picked up one time. The genes are TRBV9 and TRBJ1-3; possibly TRBD1 for D (6 bases). The length of the CDR3 is 17 residues. CDR1 is SGDLS, CDR2 YYNGEE, per germline. Trimming cost V 4 bases and J 0 bases, with 17 bases left between them. The CDR3 bases are TGTGCCAGCAGCAAATCCGGGACAACCAACTCTGGAAACACCATATATTTT. Amino acids: CASSKSGTTNSGNTIYF.

This clone was seen many times. The V gene is TRBV19, the J gene TRBJ2-2; D might be TRBD2 (7 bases). V gave up 8 bases and J gave up 5 bases, with 27 bases separating them. The germline gives CDR1 LNHDA, CDR2 SQIVND (reference sequence). The CDR3 is 18 residues long. CDR3 loop: CASRGLGGGGSITGELFF. CDR3 bases: TGTGCCAGTCGGGGTTTGGGGGGCGGCGGGAGTATTACCGGGGAGCTGTTTTTT.

The chain carries TRBV14 and TRBJ1-1; possibly TRBD1 for D (6 bases). V was clipped by 6 bases and J by 0 bases, with 23 bases between them. The germline V gene has CDR1 SGHDN and CDR2 FVKESK. This CDR3 contains 18 residues. The DNA of the CDR3 is TGTGCCAGCAGTCCGCGGACAGAATTATCGATAATGAACACTGAAGCTTTCTTT. This translates into CASSPRTELSIMNTEAFF.

This clone was seen only once. The J gene is TRBJ2-1, the V gene TRBV19, with 8 bases identical to TRBD1. The CDR3 is made up of 15 amino acids. CDR1 and CDR2 (germline): LNHDA, SQIVND (reference sequence). V lost 10 bases, J lost 7 bases, and 15 bases stayed unmatched. The CDR3 here is CATQSGQGAWNEQFF. In nucleotides, the CDR3 is TGTGCCACCCAGTCGGGGCAGGGGGCTTGGAATGAGCAGTTCTTC.

This clone came up once. The chain joins TRBV25-1 to TRBJ1-1; 7 nucleotides line up with TRBD1. The trim removed 3 bases at V and 11 bases at J, leaving 9 bases unmatched. The V gene's germline CDR1 is MGHDK and CDR2 SYGVNS. The CDR3 consists of 13 residues. In nucleotides, the CDR3 is TGTGCCAGCAGTGATTTACTAACAGGGGCGGCTTTCTTT. Translated: CASSDLLTGAAFF.

This chain joins TRBV6-6 and TRBJ2-7; 8 bases map to TRBD2. CDR1 is MNHNY and CDR2 is SVGAGI in the germline V gene (reference sequence). The CDR3 totals 14 residues. V was clipped by 7 bases and J by 3 bases; unmatched bases: 8. Written as DNA, the CDR3 is TGTGCCAGCACTCCAGCGGGGGCCAACTACGAGCAGTACTTC. This translates into CASTPAGANYEQYF.

The V call is TRBV12-5, the J call TRBJ1-3, with a tentative D call TRBD1 (6 bases). Germline-derived CDR1 and CDR2 are LGHNT and FRNRAP. Trimming stripped 1 base from V and 2 bases from J, with 15 bases between. This CDR3 comprises 17 residues. In DNA form, the CDR3 reads TGTGCTAGTGGTTTGGCTAGGGACATAGTAACTGGAAACACCATATATTTT. It yields the protein CASGLARDIVTGNTIYF. Complete variable domain (other parts from reference TRBV12-5 and TRBJ1-3): DARVTQTPRHKVTEMGQEVTMRCQPILGHNTVFWYRQTMMQGLELLAYFRNRAPLDDSGMPKDRFSAEMPDATLATLKIQPSEPRDSAVYFCASGLARDIVTGNTIYFGEGSWLTVV.

The V gene is TRBV3-1 (or the pseudogene TRBV3-2), the J gene TRBJ1-4; TRBD1 matches at 7 bases. Trimming took 4 bases from V and 8 from J; bases not matched to a gene: 1. Germline CDR1 reads LGHDT; CDR2 reads YNNKEL (reference sequence). CDR3 length: 12 amino acids. As DNA, the CDR3 is TGTGCCAGCAGCCCCAGGGGGGAAAAACTGTTTTTT. Translated: CASSPRGEKLFF.

This clone was seen just once. Other nucleotide sequences from this sample produce the same CDR3. V and J are TRBV5-1 and TRBJ2-7; D possibly corresponds to TRBD2 (5 bases). The CDR3 has 15 residues. Germline V gene lookup returns CDR1 SGHRS and CDR2 YFSETQ. Deletions cut 0 bases from V and 0 bases from J, with 10 bases between. CDR3 amino acids: CASSLGRGTSYEQYF. The CDR3 DNA sequence: TGCGCCAGCAGCTTGGGTCGGGGAACCTCCTACGAGCAGTACTTC.